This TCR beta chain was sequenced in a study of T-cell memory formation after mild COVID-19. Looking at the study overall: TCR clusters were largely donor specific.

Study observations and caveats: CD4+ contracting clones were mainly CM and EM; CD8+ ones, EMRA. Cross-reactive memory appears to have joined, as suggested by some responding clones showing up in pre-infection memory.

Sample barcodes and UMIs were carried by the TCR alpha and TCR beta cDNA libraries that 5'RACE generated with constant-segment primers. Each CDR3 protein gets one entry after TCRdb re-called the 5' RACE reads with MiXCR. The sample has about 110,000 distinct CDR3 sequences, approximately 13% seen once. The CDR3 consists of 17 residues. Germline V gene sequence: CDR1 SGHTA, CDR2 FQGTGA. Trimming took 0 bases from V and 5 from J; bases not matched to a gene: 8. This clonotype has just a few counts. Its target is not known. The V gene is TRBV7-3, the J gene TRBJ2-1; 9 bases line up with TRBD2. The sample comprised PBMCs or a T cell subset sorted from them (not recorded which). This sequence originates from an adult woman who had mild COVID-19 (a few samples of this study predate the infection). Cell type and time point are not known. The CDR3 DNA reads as TGTGCCAGCAGCTTAACGACGGGCGGGAGGGCCGACAATGAGCAGTTCTTC. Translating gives CASSLTTGGRADNEQFF.